The T cell receptor (beta chain) described here comes from a study of CD8 T cells in Susac syndrome. Random hexamers were used to reverse transcribe an amount of roughly 0.45 to 1 ug RNA. In TCRdb, the immunoSEQ multiplex PCR reads were re-called with MiXCR into one record per CDR3 protein. In the table there are approximately 220,000 distinct CDR3 sequences, 95% of which are singletons. Germline CDR1 reads SGHRS; CDR2 reads YFSETQ. The V gene end was trimmed by 0 bases and the J gene end by 7 bases; junction bases not matched to a gene: 1. The CDR3 is made up of 14 amino acids. The clonotype was recovered from a human donor with multiple sclerosis. The chain combines TRBV5-1 with TRBJ1-6, with TRBD1 matching 7 bases. Sequenced material: CD4+ T cells from PBMCs. DNA for the CDR3: TGCGCCAGCAGCTTGGTACAGGGGAATTCACCCCTCCACTTT. Translating gives CASSLVQGNSPLHF. The full variable domain, completed using reference TRBV5-1 and TRBJ1-6, is KAGVTQTPRYLIKTRGQQVTLSCSPISGHRSVSWYQQTPGQGLQFLFEYFSETQRNKGNFPGRFSGRQFSNSRSEMNVSTLELGDSALYLCASSLVQGNSPLHFGNGTRLTVT.